This TCR beta chain was profiled in a study of blood T cell repertoires in COVID-19. As for the study in general: The study drew acute and convalescent COVID-19 samples from the United States, Italy and Spain.

In the source study's methods: Amplification of reference gene primers was used by the study to estimate nucleated cell counts. Data came from immunoSEQ multiplex PCR; TCRdb stores just in-frame clones and leaves some out. Clone size and the V and J calls come from that table; the DNA yielded D and trimming. Of roughly 140,000 clones listed, over 75% are singletons. J was trimmed by 3 bases and V by 4 bases; bases with no gene match: 4. Germline loops: CDR1 SGHTA, CDR2 FQGNSA. The CDR3 is 15 amino acids. This chain links TRBV7-2 with TRBJ2-7; 12 bases align to TRBD2. The sequence came from a man aged 60-69 years with active or convalescent COVID-19. Sequenced input: peripheral blood. For the CDR3, the DNA is TGTGCCAGCAGCTCTACTAGCGGGAGGAACTACGAGCAGTACTTC. Residues: CASSSTSGRNYEQYF.